Shown below are 9 T cell receptor beta chains from a single sample sequenced in a study of early T cells in non-severe SARS-CoV-2 infection. MiXCR, applied by TCRdb to the 5' RACE reads, yields one record per CDR3 protein. The repertoire consists of about 90,000 distinct CDR3 sequences, with roughly 12% occurring once and the leading ten covering about 4.6%. Source: whole blood, taken at baseline. The receptors originated from an adult who was a healthcare worker with PCR-confirmed SARS-CoV-2 infection or an uninfected control (not recorded which).

The chain has TRBV7-8 and TRBJ1-1; TRBD1 aligns across 8 bases. The CDR3 length is 16 residues. CDR1 is SGHVS, CDR2 FQNEAQ, per germline. V lost 5 bases, J lost 6 bases, and 14 bases stayed unmatched. CDR3 sequence: CASSRKQGVKNPEAFF. In DNA form, the CDR3 reads TGTGCCAGCAGCCGTAAACAGGGGGTGAAGAATCCTGAAGCTTTCTTT.

This sequence joins TRBV5-1 and TRBJ1-2; no definite D call. With 4 bases removed from V and 8 bases from J, the gap between germline ends came to 24 bases. Germline V gives CDR1 SGHRS, CDR2 YFSETQ. This CDR3 has 16 amino acids. The CDR3 region has the DNA TGCGCCAGCAGCCCTGACTCGCGGACCTCTTCTCGAGGCTACACCTTC. Translating it yields CASSPDSRTSSRGYTF.

Ten or more counts support this clonotype. This chain connects TRBV5-4 to TRBJ2-1; 9 bases agree with TRBD2. The trim removed 6 bases at V and 11 bases at J, leaving 9 bases unmatched. The CDR3 is made up of 13 amino acids. Germline lookup yields CDR1 SGHNT and CDR2 YYREEE (reference sequence). DNA for the CDR3: TGTGCCAGCACCGTACTGACTAGCGGAAAGCAGTTCTTC. Translating gives CASTVLTSGKQFF.

The gene calls are TRBV18 and TRBJ1-1; possible D gene TRBD1, 5 bases. V was shortened by 2 bases and J by 6 bases, with 10 bases between the two germline ends. Germline V gene lookup returns CDR1 KGHSH and CDR2 LQKENI. The length of the CDR3 is 13 residues. CDR3 residues: CASSPLPGPEAFF. The CDR3 region has the DNA TGTGCCAGCTCACCATTACCAGGGCCTGAAGCTTTCTTT.

The J gene is TRBJ1-4, the V gene TRBV19; 7 nucleotides match TRBD1. Germline-derived CDR1 and CDR2 are LNHDA and SQIVND (reference sequence). The CDR3 sequence is 16 residues long. V shed 5 bases, J shed 8 bases, and the junction held 14 bases outside the gene matches. CDR3 in amino acids: CASSPLGQAGLEKLFF. The CDR3 DNA reads TGTGCCAGTAGTCCCCTCGGACAGGCCGGATTAGAAAAACTGTTTTTT.

This chain connects TRBV12-3 or TRBV12-4 to TRBJ1-1, with D possibly being TRBD1 (5 bases). The V gene lost 9 bases and the J gene lost 0 bases, with 8 bases spanning the gap. The CDR3 length is 12 residues. CDR3 in DNA: TGTGCCAGTGGACAACTGAACACTGAAGCTTTCTTT. Amino acids: CASGQLNTEAFF.

This clonotype was counted at least ten times. The gene calls are TRBV20-1 and TRBJ2-1; 12 bases map to TRBD2. Trimming removed 7 bases from V and 8 bases from J; junction bases left unmatched: 6. CDR1 is DFQATT and CDR2 is SNEGSKA in the germline V gene (reference sequence). CDR3 size: 13 residues. The CDR3 sequence: CSVPSGGADEQFF. DNA for the CDR3: TGCAGTGTCCCTAGCGGGGGGGCCGATGAGCAGTTCTTC.

CDR3 in amino acids: CSAGLAGGSYNEQFF. The CDR3 DNA reads TGCAGTGCCGGCCTAGCGGGGGGGTCCTACAATGAGCAGTTCTTC. This chain joins TRBV29-1 and TRBJ2-1; 12 nucleotides line up with TRBD2. The CDR3 is 15 residues long. Germline V CDR1 and CDR2: SQVTM, ANQGSEA.

This clonotype was detected only a few times. V is TRBV5-6 and J is TRBJ2-2; TRBD1 agrees at 8 bases. This CDR3 region has 16 residues. Germline CDR1 reads SGHDT; CDR2 reads YYEEEE. Trimming cost V 4 bases and J 5 bases; bases outside gene matches: 10. The CDR3 DNA sequence: TGTGCCAGCAGCGCCCCCTGGACAGGGCGGACCGGGGAGCTGTTTTTT. As protein: CASSAPWTGRTGELFF.